These T cell receptor beta chains were read from a single sample in a study of blood T cell repertoires in COVID-19. TCRdb's table, derived via immunoSEQ multiplex PCR, lists solely in-frame clones and lacks some. The sample records some 370,000 clones, around 87% being singletons. Sequenced sample: peripheral blood. Receptor source: a young man with active or convalescent COVID-19. CDR3s include the opening cysteine and the closing phenylalanine or tryptophan. The D gene is left open where the match is weak. For some rows the clone size is stated as once, few or many, or as a class when expanded; others skip it.

TRBV7-9	TRBJ2-2	TRBD1	.	CASSGSQDRDYTGELFF	TGTGCCAGCAGCGGGTCTCAGGACAGGGACTACACCGGGGAGCTGTTTTTT
TRBV5-6	TRBJ1-1	.	.	CASSFQANTEAFF	TGTGCCAGCAGCTTCCAGGCTAACACTGAAGCTTTCTTT
TRBV5-1	TRBJ2-6	.	.	CASKPSAGANVLTF	TGCGCCAGCAAACCGTCGGCTGGGGCCAACGTGCTGACTTTC
TRBV7-3	TRBJ2-1	.	.	CASSKQVTLAYNEQFF	TGTGCCAGCAGCAAACAGGTCACACTGGCTTACAATGAGCAGTTCTTC
TRBV9	TRBJ1-6	TRBD1	once	CASSEGQFNSPLHF	TGTGCCAGCAGCGAGGGACAGTTTAATTCACCCCTCCACTTT
TRBV5-6	TRBJ1-4	.	.	CASSFVGANEKLFF	TGTGCCAGCAGCTTTGTAGGGGCTAATGAAAAACTGTTTTTT
TRBV27	TRBJ1-2	.	once	CASSFGPNYGYTF	TGTGCCAGCAGTTTTGGGCCGAACTATGGCTACACCTTC
TRBV6-2/TRBV6-3	TRBJ1-2	.	.	CASTPRTDLYGYTF	TGTGCCAGCACCCCGAGGACAGATCTCTATGGCTACACCTTC
TRBV4-3	TRBJ2-5	TRBD2	.	CASSQNGGVLAGGETQYF	TGCGCCAGCAGCCAAAACGGGGGGGTCCTAGCGGGAGGCGAGACCCAGTACTTC
TRBV7-7	TRBJ2-5	TRBD2	.	CASSLNSGGIQETQYF	TGTGCCAGCAGCCTTAATAGCGGGGGCATCCAAGAGACCCAGTACTTC
TRBV5-6	TRBJ1-1	TRBD1	.	CASSWDSTEAFF	TGTGCCAGCAGCTGGGACAGCACTGAAGCTTTCTTT
TRBV7-2	TRBJ2-5	TRBD1	.	CASSKTGVQETQYF	TGTGCCAGTTCCAAGACAGGGGTCCAAGAGACCCAGTACTTC
TRBV28	TRBJ2-1	.	.	CASSLSMSVYNEQFF	TGTGCCAGCAGTTTATCTATGAGCGTCTACAATGAGCAGTTCTTC
TRBV18	TRBJ2-7	TRBD2	.	CASSPSGGYYYEQYF	TGTGCCAGCTCACCCAGCGGGGGGTACTACTACGAGCAGTACTTC
TRBV18	TRBJ1-4	TRBD1	once	CASSRSGGSNEKLFF	TGTGCCAGCTCACGATCAGGGGGAAGTAATGAAAAACTGTTTTTT
TRBV3-1/TRBV3-2	TRBJ2-5	.	.	CASSQVRGNAAETQYF	TGTGCCAGCAGCCAAGTTAGGGGGAACGCCGCAGAGACCCAGTACTTC
TRBV29-1	TRBJ2-7	TRBD2	.	CSVRTSGSYEQYF	TGCAGCGTGCGGACTAGCGGCTCCTACGAGCAGTACTTC
TRBV24-1	TRBJ2-5	TRBD2	.	CATSVQGTSGRETQYF	TGTGCCACCAGTGTCCAAGGGACTAGCGGGAGGGAGACCCAGTACTTC
TRBV11-3	TRBJ1-1	.	.	CASSLTGLGTEAFF	TGTGCCAGCAGCTTAACGGGTTTGGGCACTGAAGCTTTCTTT
TRBV7-3	TRBJ2-6	.	.	CASSPLGSGSSGANVLTF	TGTGCCAGCAGCCCGCTGGGCAGCGGAAGCTCTGGGGCCAACGTCCTGACTTTC
TRBV19	TRBJ2-7	TRBD1	.	CASTGTDQNEYF	TGTGCCAGTACTGGGACAGACCAGAACGAGTACTTC
TRBV7-9	TRBJ2-2	.	.	CASSLGPRANTGELFF	TGTGCCAGCAGCTTAGGCCCCCGCGCGAACACCGGGGAGCTGTTTTTT
TRBV9	TRBJ2-7	TRBD1	.	CASSGRDRVFYEQYF	TGTGCCAGCAGCGGCCGGGACAGGGTATTCTACGAGCAGTACTTC
TRBV29-1	TRBJ2-5	TRBD1	.	CSVAQGQGATETQYF	TGCAGCGTTGCCCAGGGACAGGGGGCCACGGAGACCCAGTACTTC
TRBV9	TRBJ2-7	TRBD2	.	CASSVDGRAVDEQYF	TGTGCCAGCAGCGTAGACGGGAGGGCCGTCGACGAGCAGTACTTC
TRBV11-2	TRBJ2-3	.	.	CASSPRVPGTDTQYF	TGTGCCAGCAGCCCCCGGGTACCGGGCACAGATACGCAGTATTTT
TRBV19	TRBJ2-6	.	.	CASSPADTVSGANVLTF	TGTGCCAGTAGCCCGGCGGACACAGTCTCTGGGGCCAACGTCCTGACTTTC
TRBV7-3	TRBJ2-1	.	many	CASSLEGLSYNEQFF	TGTGCCAGCAGCTTAGAGGGCCTTTCCTACAATGAGCAGTTCTTC
TRBV9	TRBJ2-7	TRBD2	.	CASSPRLATTYEQYF	TGTGCCAGCAGCCCCCGACTAGCGACAACCTACGAGCAGTACTTC
TRBV6-2/TRBV6-3	TRBJ2-5	.	.	CASSTRETQYF	TGTGCCAGCAGTACACGAGAGACCCAGTACTTC
TRBV6-4	TRBJ1-1	TRBD1	.	CASRDREIMNTEAFF	TGTGCCTCCAGGGACAGGGAAATCATGAACACTGAAGCTTTCTTT
TRBV7-9	TRBJ2-2	TRBD1	.	CASSLGTGTVNTGELFF	TGTGCCAGCAGCTTAGGGACCGGGACAGTAAACACCGGGGAGCTGTTTTTT
TRBV4-3	TRBJ2-5	.	.	CASSQDPSGGIGSGETQYF	TGCGCCAGCAGCCAAGACCCTTCGGGGGGCATAGGGTCTGGGGAGACCCAGTACTTC